These 17 T cell receptor beta chains came from one sample sequenced in a study of blood T cell repertoires in COVID-19 (dated by TCRdb to the early 2020s). Library construction relied on the immunoSEQ multiplex PCR assay. TCRdb provides this immuneACCESS table in a form limited to in-frame rearrangements. Some clones are lacking; in checked studies, under half of them reflect an unresolved V gene, and why the rest are absent is not known. The sample records hundreds of thousands of clones, roughly 80% of which are singletons. The ten largest clones add up to 7.5% to 10% of the sample. The sample comprised peripheral blood. The receptor set was obtained from a man older than 75 with acute or convalescent COVID-19.

The gene calls are TRBV19 and TRBJ2-4; TRBD1 matches at 8 bases. Trimming cost V 5 bases and J 2 bases; bases outside gene matches: 8. Looked up from germline, CDR1 is LNHDA and CDR2 is SQIVND (reference sequence). The CDR3 length is 16 residues. The CDR3 DNA reads TGTGCCAGTAGTCAGGGGGCATTCGGGTCCAAAAACATTCAGTACTTC. This encodes CASSQGAFGSKNIQYF.

V gene TRBV5-1 combines with J gene TRBJ2-3; a weak D match, TRBD1 (6 bases). CDR3 length: 15 amino acids. V was pared by 7 bases and J by 1 base, with 16 bases between. Germline assignment: CDR1 SGHRS and CDR2 YFSETQ. For the CDR3, the DNA is TGCGCCAGCGCCGACCGGGACACCCGCACAGATACGCAGTATTTT. It encodes CASADRDTRTDTQYF.

This clone has just one count. The chain joins TRBV6-6 to TRBJ1-6; 10 bases are shared with TRBD1. J was trimmed by 9 bases and V by 2 bases; bases with no gene match: 7. CDR3 length: 16 amino acids. Germline loops: CDR1 MNHNY, CDR2 SVGAGI (reference sequence). The CDR3 coding sequence is TGTGCCAGCAGTTACCTGGCGGGACAGGGGAGTTCACCCCTCCACTTT. As protein: CASSYLAGQGSSPLHF.

This chain connects TRBV21-1 to TRBJ2-1; the DNA was not compared with TRBD2, the D call given in the table. TRBV21-1 is noted as a pseudogene. This CDR3 has 14 amino acids. CDR3 nucleotide sequence: TGTGCCACCAATCCAGCTAGCGGACACTATGAGCAGTTCTTC. Amino acid sequence: CATNPASGHYEQFF.

J is TRBJ2-7 and V is TRBV4-1; 13 bases line up with TRBD2. V was clipped by 0 bases and J by 3 bases; unmatched bases: 8. This CDR3 is 18 amino acids long. Germline-derived CDR1 and CDR2 are MGHRA and YSYEKL. In DNA, the CDR3 is TGCGCCAGCAGCCAAGAACTAGCGGGGGGGCGAAATCACTACGAGCAGTACTTC. Protein: CASSQELAGGRNHYEQYF.

The rearrangement links TRBV6-2 or TRBV6-3 to TRBJ2-5; D is uncertain. Trimming took off 6 bases at V and 2 bases at J, with 16 bases between the two ends. In germline, CDR1 is MNHEY, CDR2 SVGEGT. The CDR3 spans 15 residues. The CDR3 sequence is CASSRASRLQETQYF. CDR3 sequence (DNA): TGTGCCAGCAGCCGGGCCTCCAGGTTACAAGAGACCCAGTACTTC.

The gene calls are TRBV28 and TRBJ2-3; possibly TRBD1 for D (5 bases). Trimming left V 6 bases short and J 2 bases short, with 9 bases between. The CDR3 runs to 13 residues. Germline CDR1 reads MDHEN; CDR2 reads SYDVKM. For the CDR3, the DNA is TGTGCCAGCAGAGCACAGGCCACAGATACGCAGTATTTT. Translation: CASRAQATDTQYF.

The chain combines TRBV7-3 with TRBJ2-1, with D maybe TRBD1 (5 bases). This CDR3 spans 13 amino acids. V was cut by 3 bases and J by 8 bases, with 11 bases left in between. Germline loops: CDR1 SGHTA, CDR2 FQGTGA. CDR3 sequence (DNA): TGTGCCAGCAGCTTCCTTCTGGGGCATGAGCAGTTCTTC. This encodes CASSFLLGHEQFF. The variable domain in full, with the rest retrieved from reference TRBV7-3 and TRBJ2-1, is GAGVSQTPSNKVTEKGKYVELRCDPISGHTALYWYRQSLGQGPEFLIYFQGTGAADDSGLPNDRFFAVRPEGSVSTLKIQRTERGDSAVYLCASSFLLGHEQFFGPGTRLTVL.

The chain links TRBV19 to TRBJ1-5; tentative D call: TRBD1 (5 bases). The ends were cut back, 3 bases at V and 0 bases at J, with 12 bases in the middle. The CDR3 runs to 16 residues. Germline lookup yields CDR1 LNHDA and CDR2 SQIVND (reference sequence). The CDR3 DNA sequence: TGTGCCAGTAGTATCCAGGGCGCCTATAGCAATCAGCCCCAGCATTTT. Translation: CASSIQGAYSNQPQHF.

The chain carries TRBV7-2 and TRBJ2-1; no firm D call. V gave up 1 base and J gave up 6 bases, with 7 bases separating them. CDR1 and CDR2 (germline): SGHTA, FQGNSA. This CDR3 contains 13 residues. The CDR3 region is CASSLELINEQFF. As DNA, the CDR3 is TGTGCCAGCAGCTTAGAACTTATCAATGAGCAGTTCTTC.

The J gene is TRBJ1-2, the V gene TRBV19, with 8 positions matching TRBD1. The CDR3 is made up of 14 amino acids. Germline CDR1 reads LNHDA; CDR2 reads SQIVND (reference sequence). Trimming at V came to 2 bases and at J to 7 bases, leaving 6 bases not matched to a gene. The chain's CDR3 is CASSILQGVSGYTF. The CDR3 DNA is TGTGCCAGTAGTATATTACAGGGGGTCAGTGGCTACACCTTC.

The gene calls are TRBV5-6 and TRBJ1-1; 8 bases are shared with TRBD1. The CDR3 has 16 amino acids. Germline CDR1 is SGHDT and CDR2 is YYEEEE. Trimming took 1 base from V and 4 from J; bases not matched to a gene: 9. Written as DNA, the CDR3 is TGTGCCAGCAGCTTGCTCGGGACAGGAGATGGCACTGAAGCTTTCTTT. It yields the protein CASSLLGTGDGTEAFF.

This chain joins TRBV20-1 and TRBJ1-3, with D possibly matching TRBD1 (5 bases). Germline values: CDR1 DFQATT, CDR2 SNEGSKA (reference sequence). V lost 3 bases to trimming and J lost 0 bases, with 9 bases between them. This CDR3 is 14 amino acids long. The CDR3 region has the DNA TGCAGTGCTAGTGGCAGGGTCTCTGGAAACACCATATATTTT. Its protein product is CSASGRVSGNTIYF.

This clone came up a few times. The chain combines TRBV7-3 with TRBJ2-3, with 7 bases matching TRBD2. This CDR3 has 15 residues. Losses at the gene ends were 1 base for V and 3 bases for J; bases not matched to a gene: 4. Germline V gene sequence: CDR1 SGHTA, CDR2 FQGTGA. This chain's CDR3 is CASSLSGRGTDTQYF. CDR3 in DNA: TGTGCCAGCAGCTTAAGCGGGAGAGGTACAGATACGCAGTATTTT.

This rearrangement joins TRBV6-5 to TRBJ2-2; the D gene is possibly TRBD2 (5 bases). Germline-derived CDR1 and CDR2 are MNHEY and SVGAGI. The CDR3 runs to 14 residues. V was trimmed by 3 bases and J by 6 bases, leaving 11 bases between them. CDR3 in amino acids: CASSYKAGPGELFF. DNA of the CDR3: TGTGCCAGCAGTTATAAGGCGGGCCCCGGGGAGCTGTTTTTT.

The chain couples TRBV7-2 to TRBJ2-3; 11 bases align to TRBD2. The J segment lost 2 bases and the V segment lost 1 base, leaving 5 bases of the junction unmatched. Germline CDR1 is SGHTA and CDR2 is FQGNSA. The CDR3 is 17 amino acids. The DNA of the CDR3 is TGTGCCAGCAGCTTAGTGCGACTAGCGGGGACCACAGATACGCAGTATTTT. It encodes CASSLVRLAGTTDTQYF.

The genes are TRBV2 and TRBJ2-1, with D possibly TRBD1 on 5 matching bases. This CDR3 has 12 amino acids. The germline V and J ends were trimmed by 6 bases and 15 bases, with 18 bases remaining between them. The germline V gene encodes CDR1 SNHLY and CDR2 FYNNEI. The CDR3 is CASSQTERGLFF. The CDR3 DNA is TGTGCCAGCAGCCAGACAGAGAGAGGTCTGTTCTTC.